This T cell receptor (beta chain) was recorded in a study of human CD4 T cells and Enterobacteriaceae (TCRdb year 2020). Looking at the study overall: The bacteria used for stimulation were E. coli, K. pneumoniae, E. aerogenes, S. flexneri, S. sonnei, S. typhimurium and S. aureus, and the bacteria were heat-inactivated after culture. Paper-wide results and their limitations: Clonotypes shared across Enterobacteriaceae cultures accounted for about 26-49% of unique rearrangements but about 60-93% of templates, whereas sharing with control bacteria was rare. Enterobacteriaceae-reactive repertoires co-clustered together and were polyclonal, yet held fewer clonotypes than S. aureus- or M. tuberculosis-reactive repertoires.

Survey-level sequencing was performed on CFSE-low antigen-reactive cultures, with a detection sensitivity of one cell in 40,000. Genomic DNA was extracted from cell pellets with the QIAamp DNA Micro Kit, and its quantity and purity were checked by spectrophotometry. TCR Vbeta CDR3 regions were amplified with the immunoSEQ multiplex PCR assay. Sequencing of amplicons was performed on the Illumina HiSeq platform. Retrieved sequences were 87 nucleotides long and contained the CDR3 region. Per the original workflow: A clonotype was defined as a unique productive TCR Vbeta nucleotide sequence, quantified by productive template frequency from ImmunoSEQ Analyzer V3.0. Expanded clonotypes were defined by a threshold at the top 5th percentile of each frequency-ranked repertoire. Repertoire overlap was computed as Chao-Jaccard with the R package fossil and visualized by nonmetric multidimensional scaling with the R package MASS. TCRdb re-hosts the immuneACCESS table, in-frame sequences only. Its copies lack some clones; in the studies checked, an unresolved V gene accounts for under half of them, and the cause for the rest is not known. V and J calls plus clone size are reproduced from that table; the DNA served to infer D and trimming. Counted in this sample were over 120 clones; 35% to 40% of them appeared once. The ten largest clones take up 35% to 50% of the sample.

Worth noting for this clone: Base-call qualities are not available, and no considerably larger clone is one nucleotide away.

After roughly 6-7 days, proliferating activated T cells were FACS-sorted as CFSE-low CD25+ ICOS+ cells. Sorted memory CD4+ T cells were CFSE-labeled and cultured at a 2:1 ratio with irradiated autologous monocytes pulsed with antigen. Memory CD4+ T cells, defined as all CD4+ cells except CD45RA+CCR7+CD95- naive cells, were FACS-sorted on a FACSAria III to over 95% purity. Blood from healthy donors was obtained from blood donation centers in Switzerland. Positive selection with CD4 and CD14 magnetic microbeads was used to enrich total CD4+ T cells and monocytes. Before sorting, CD8+, CD14+, CD16+, CD56+, CD19+ and CD25-bright cells were excluded. Heat inactivation of the bacteria was done at 60 degrees C for approximately 2 hours, with the bacteria added at around 1.9 particles per monocyte, while M. tuberculosis lysate was used at 3 ug/ml. The TCR Vbeta genes were sequenced from CFSE-low memory CD4+ T cells that had proliferated after primary stimulation with Enterobacteriaceae or with control bacteria. Each bacteria-reactive repertoire was analyzed in two to four different donors across two independent experiments. Isolation of peripheral blood mononuclear cells from donor blood was performed with Ficoll-Paque Plus.

Looking up the germline V gene yields CDR1 SGHNT and CDR2 YENEEA. V drops 5 bases and J drops 1 base, leaving 11 bases in between. The CDR3 goes from the cysteine to the phenylalanine over 14 residues. The sequence is cut down to CDR3 DNA, 42 bases in frame from base 1. Input material: bacteria-reactive CD4+ T cells grown in culture. The cell subset or site label here, explained by the study, means: CFSE-low proliferating memory CD4 T cells sorted after in vitro stimulation with a heat-inactivated bacterium or M. tuberculosis lysate. The TCR sequence derives from a human donor in good health. The chain is encoded by TRBV11-3 joined to TRBJ1-2, with the D gene too uncertain to name. In nucleotide form, the sequence is TGTGCCAGCAGCGCCCGACCGGATAACTATGGCTACACCTTC. This gives the protein CASSARPDNYGYTF.